The clone carrying this T cell receptor (beta chain) was recorded once. What it binds is not known. The sample belongs to a study of shared clonotypes between healthy human individuals. Study-wide context: Each donor's CD8 memory used one plate, CD8 naive two, each CD4 subset three.

At a deep level, the assay was run. Profiled with immunoSEQ multiplex PCR; TCRdb holds only in-frame clones, not every one. Of under 2,000,000 clones detected, approximately 95% appear once; the ten largest clones hold 0.95% to 1.5%. Study observations and caveats: Estimated richness was generally greater in naive than memory subsets. Sorted-subset samples were not fully sequenced, rarefaction indicated.

Germline assignment: CDR1 MNHEY and CDR2 SMNVEV (reference sequence). V was trimmed by 2 bases and J by 10 bases, leaving 15 bases between them. This CDR3 is 14 amino acids long. Naivety among CD8 cells was defined by CD45RO negativity and positive CCR7 selection, thereby excluding terminally differentiated effector memory CD45RA+ cells. The rearrangement uses TRBV27 and TRBJ2-1; D might be TRBD1 (6 bases). This TCR came from a man aged 18 to 35 in good health. Sequences were obtained from naive CD8+ T cells sorted from blood. The DNA of the CDR3 is TGTGCCAGCAGTTTAAGGGGGACCGCCGGGGAGCAGTTCTTC. This codes for CASSLRGTAGEQFF.